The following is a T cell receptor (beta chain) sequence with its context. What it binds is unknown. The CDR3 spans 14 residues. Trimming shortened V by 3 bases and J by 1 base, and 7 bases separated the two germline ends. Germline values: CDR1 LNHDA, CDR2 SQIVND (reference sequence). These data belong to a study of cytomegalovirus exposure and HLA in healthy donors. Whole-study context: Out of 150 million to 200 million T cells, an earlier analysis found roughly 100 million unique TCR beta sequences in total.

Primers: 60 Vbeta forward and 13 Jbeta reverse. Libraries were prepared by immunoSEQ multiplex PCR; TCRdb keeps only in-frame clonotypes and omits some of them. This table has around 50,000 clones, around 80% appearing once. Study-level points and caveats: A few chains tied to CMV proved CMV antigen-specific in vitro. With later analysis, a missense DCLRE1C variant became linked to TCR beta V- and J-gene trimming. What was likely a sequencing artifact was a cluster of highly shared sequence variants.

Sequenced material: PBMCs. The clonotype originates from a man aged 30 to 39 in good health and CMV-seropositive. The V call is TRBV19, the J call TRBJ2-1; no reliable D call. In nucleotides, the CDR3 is TGTGCCAGTAGTATGGCTCCTTCCTACAATGAGCAGTTCTTC. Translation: CASSMAPSYNEQFF.